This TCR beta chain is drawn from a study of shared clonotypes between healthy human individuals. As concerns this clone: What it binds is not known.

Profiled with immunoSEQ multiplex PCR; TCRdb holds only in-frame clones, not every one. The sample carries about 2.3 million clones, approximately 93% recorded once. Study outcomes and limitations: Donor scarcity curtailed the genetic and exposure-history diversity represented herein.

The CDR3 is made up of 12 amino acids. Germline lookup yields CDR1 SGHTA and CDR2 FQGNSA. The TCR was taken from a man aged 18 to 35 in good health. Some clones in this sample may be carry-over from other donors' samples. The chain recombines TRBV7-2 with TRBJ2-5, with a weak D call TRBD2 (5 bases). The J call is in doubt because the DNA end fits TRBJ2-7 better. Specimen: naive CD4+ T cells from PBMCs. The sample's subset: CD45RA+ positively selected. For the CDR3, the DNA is TGTGCCAGCAGTGAGGGAACCTACGAGCAGTACTTC. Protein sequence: CASSEGTYEQYF.